This is a list of T cell receptor beta chains from one sample in a study of T cells in Graves' hyperthyroidism and ophthalmopathy. TCRdb reanalysed the multiplex PCR reads using MiXCR and keeps one entry per CDR3 protein. The sample lists about 720,000 distinct CDR3 sequences, approximately 16% occurring once. Sequencing was performed on blood. The receptors originated from a man aged 18-30 years with Graves' hyperthyroidism. Each CDR3 is given with its conserved first and last residue. Fields, in order: J gene, D gene, V gene, CDR3 length, clone size, CDR3 DNA, CDR3 protein. D genes are given only for firm matches. Size is omitted from some rows. Given values are once, few, many or a class for expanded clones.

j_gene: TRBJ2-1; d_gene: TRBD2; v_gene: TRBV27; len: 16; abundance: many; CDR3nt: TGTGCCAGCACCAGGACGTTACTAGCGGGAGTCAATGAGCAGTTCTTC; CDR3aa: CASTRTLLAGVNEQFF
j_gene: TRBJ2-1; d_gene: -; v_gene: TRBV6-1; len: 14; abundance: -; CDR3nt: TGTGCCAGCAGTACAAAGACGACGGGCAATGAGCAGTTCTTC; CDR3aa: CASSTKTTGNEQFF
j_gene: TRBJ2-7; d_gene: TRBD2; v_gene: TRBV5-5; len: 15; abundance: few; CDR3nt: TGTGCCAGCAGCCTTAGCGGGGGACTAGCCTACGAGCAGTACTTC; CDR3aa: CASSLSGGLAYEQYF
j_gene: TRBJ2-1; d_gene: TRBD2; v_gene: TRBV28; len: 12; abundance: many; CDR3nt: TGTGCCAGCAGCCCTCAGCGGGAGGGGCAGTTCTTC; CDR3aa: CASSPQREGQFF
j_gene: TRBJ2-7; d_gene: -; v_gene: TRBV28; len: 13; abundance: many; CDR3nt: TGTGCCAGCAGTTTGGAAAGCTACTGGAAGCAGTACTTC; CDR3aa: CASSLESYWKQYF
j_gene: TRBJ2-1; d_gene: TRBD2; v_gene: TRBV9; len: 15; abundance: -; CDR3nt: TGTGCCAGCAGCCAATCTGGGGGAGGGGTGGGTGAGCAGTTCTTC; CDR3aa: CASSQSGGGVGEQFF
j_gene: TRBJ1-1; d_gene: TRBD1; v_gene: TRBV12-3/TRBV12-4; len: 15; abundance: many; CDR3nt: TGTGCCAGCAGTTCCACAGGGGTAATGAACACTGAAGCTTTCTTT; CDR3aa: CASSSTGVMNTEAFF
j_gene: TRBJ2-6; d_gene: -; v_gene: TRBV10-3; len: 16; abundance: few; CDR3nt: TGTGCCAGCCGAGCGGGACAACCCTCTGGGGCCAACGTCCTGACTTTC; CDR3aa: CASRAGQPSGANVLTF
j_gene: TRBJ1-2; d_gene: -; v_gene: TRBV4-3; len: 13; abundance: -; CDR3nt: TGCGCCAGCAGCCAGGAAAGGTATTTTGGCTACACCTTC; CDR3aa: CASSQERYFGYTF
j_gene: TRBJ1-1; d_gene: -; v_gene: TRBV11-2; len: 15; abundance: few; CDR3nt: TGTGCCAGCAGCGCCCCGACTTCATTGAACACTGAAGCTTTCTTT; CDR3aa: CASSAPTSLNTEAFF
j_gene: TRBJ2-1; d_gene: TRBD1; v_gene: TRBV20-1; len: 13; abundance: few; CDR3nt: TGCAGTGCTAGGACAGGGATGCCCAATGAGCAGTTCTTC; CDR3aa: CSARTGMPNEQFF
j_gene: TRBJ2-2; d_gene: -; v_gene: TRBV4-2; len: 12; abundance: few; CDR3nt: TGTGCCAGCAGCCAAGAGGCCGGGGAGCTGTTTTTT; CDR3aa: CASSQEAGELFF
j_gene: TRBJ1-1; d_gene: -; v_gene: TRBV19; len: 14; abundance: many; CDR3nt: TGTGCCAGTAGTATAGATAGGGAAAACAGTGAAGCTTTCTTT; CDR3aa: CASSIDRENSEAFF
j_gene: TRBJ1-5; d_gene: -; v_gene: TRBV28; len: 13; abundance: few; CDR3nt: TGTGCCAGCAGTTCGTCGTCCGGTCAGCCCCAGCATTTT; CDR3aa: CASSSSSGQPQHF
j_gene: TRBJ1-1; d_gene: -; v_gene: TRBV4-1; len: 16; abundance: few; CDR3nt: TGCGCCAGCAGCCAAGGGGGGGGCGGGGGAGGCACTGAAGCTTTCTTT; CDR3aa: CASSQGGGGGGTEAFF
j_gene: TRBJ1-1; d_gene: -; v_gene: TRBV18; len: 16; abundance: many; CDR3nt: TGTGCCAGCTCACCCAGTCAAGCCAATATGGACACTGAAGCTTTCTTT; CDR3aa: CASSPSQANMDTEAFF
j_gene: TRBJ2-7; d_gene: -; v_gene: TRBV19; len: 14; abundance: once; CDR3nt: TGTGCCACCCGTAGAGGGACACATACCTACGAGCAGTACTTC; CDR3aa: CATRRGTHTYEQYF
j_gene: TRBJ1-2; d_gene: TRBD1; v_gene: TRBV9; len: 15; abundance: -; CDR3nt: TGTGCCAGCACCCCGCCGTCGGGACAGGGCTATGGCTACACCTTC; CDR3aa: CASTPPSGQGYGYTF
j_gene: TRBJ2-7; d_gene: -; v_gene: TRBV25-1; len: 14; abundance: -; CDR3nt: TGTGCCAGCAGTGAATCAGGGAGCGACTACGAGCAGTACTTC; CDR3aa: CASSESGSDYEQYF
j_gene: TRBJ2-1; d_gene: TRBD2; v_gene: TRBV29-1; len: 13; abundance: few; CDR3nt: TGCAGCGTTTATAGCGGGACCTACAATGAGCAGTTCTTC; CDR3aa: CSVYSGTYNEQFF
j_gene: TRBJ2-5; d_gene: -; v_gene: TRBV27; len: 14; abundance: many; CDR3nt: TGTGCCAGCAGTCGGAAAACAGGGCGGGAGACCCAGTACTTC; CDR3aa: CASSRKTGRETQYF
j_gene: TRBJ1-1; d_gene: TRBD1; v_gene: TRBV18; len: 15; abundance: few; CDR3nt: TGTGCCAGCTCACCGGTACAGGGGGCTAGCACTGAAGCTTTCTTT; CDR3aa: CASSPVQGASTEAFF
j_gene: TRBJ1-6; d_gene: TRBD1; v_gene: TRBV19; len: 14; abundance: -; CDR3nt: TGTGCCAGTAGGACAGGGTCCTATAATTCACCCCTCCACTTT; CDR3aa: CASRTGSYNSPLHF
j_gene: TRBJ1-1; d_gene: TRBD1; v_gene: TRBV27; len: 19; abundance: -; CDR3nt: TGTGCTAGCAGCCTCTTCGCTCCCCGGGACAGGAGGGTGGGCACTGAAGCTTTCTTT; CDR3aa: CASSLFAPRDRRVGTEAFF
j_gene: TRBJ1-5; d_gene: -; v_gene: TRBV4-2; len: 14; abundance: few; CDR3nt: TGTGCCAGCAGCCCGGATGAAGGCAATCAGCCCCAGCATTTT; CDR3aa: CASSPDEGNQPQHF